This record covers a single TCR beta chain. Its antigen is unknown. Qualities for individual bases were not recorded, and no much larger clone is one base off. V is pruned by 5 bases and J by 9 bases, leaving 6 bases of the junction without a gene match. Spanning cysteine to phenylalanine, the CDR3 consists of 15 amino acids. Solely the CDR3 DNA is kept, with 45 bases framed from the first base. CDR1 and CDR2 are read off the germline V gene as SGHVS and FQNEAQ. Preparation of the library involved the immunoSEQ multiplex PCR assay. Turning to the authors' computational methods: A statistical classification framework was developed to diagnose cytomegalovirus status using the catalog of TCR beta chain sequences. The table was pulled from immuneACCESS by TCRdb, which kept in-frame rearrangements only. Such tables lose some clones; where checked, under half of the loss comes from unresolved V genes, and the rest has no known cause. For V, J and clone size, that table is used; D and trimming come from the DNA. The sample table contains 300,000 to 450,000 clones; only one count was recorded for around 86% of them. The ten largest clones take up approximately 0.86% of the sample.

The donors belonged to the validation cohort of around 130 subjects, which was separate from the approximately 660-subject first cohort. This record comes from a study of cytomegalovirus exposure and HLA in healthy donors (dated by TCRdb to about 2017). In the study overall: A later analysis indicated that the 120 or so validation repertoires were generated on the platform also employed for the 600 to 750 repertoires of the first cohort. The aim of the study was to test whether cataloging public T cell receptors could identify signatures of past pathogen exposure. Along with the roughly 610-subject first cohort, a separate validation cohort of over 90 different subjects was used. High-throughput TCR immunosequencing, statistical association of individual TCRs with disease status, and machine learning were combined to predict cytomegalovirus infection status. Study-level results and caveats: While some public TCRs were present in many individuals, most TCR sequences turned up only very rarely across donors. A total of 150 to 200 TCR beta chains were listed by the study as associated with cytomegalovirus. The authors suggested that the approach could potentially be generalized to other disease states and immunological phenotypes. The classifier was reported to diagnose cytomegalovirus status with high specificity and sensitivity in both the original and validation cohorts. A later analysis had no HLA typing for the validation cohort, so co-occurrence there was scored across all 130 or so repertoires. Three of the identified cytomegalovirus-associated TCR beta chains were confirmed in vitro to be specific for cytomegalovirus antigens. Of the cluster scores, about 94% were above 0 in a later analysis, which found that TCRs clustered in the first cohort also tended to co-occur in the 95 to 150 validation repertoires.

This TCR derives from a woman between 18 and 29 years old in good health and CMV-seronegative. The source material was PBMCs. The V gene is TRBV7-8 and the J gene is TRBJ2-1, with 14 middle bases fitting TRBD2. The DNA sequence follows: TGTGCCAGCAGCCCGGGGACTAGCGGGAGCAGTGAGCAGTTCTTC. Its amino acids are CASSPGTSGSSEQFF. The CDR3, completed at both ends by the reference TRBV7-8 and TRBJ2-1 genes, gives the full variable domain GAGVSQSPRYKVAKRGQDVALRCDPISGHVSLFWYQQALGQGPEFLTYFQNEAQLDKSGLPSDRFFAERPEGSVSTLKIQRTQQEDSAVYLCASSPGTSGSSEQFFGPGTRLTVL.